Listed here are 27 T cell receptor beta chains from one sample, sequenced in a study of glioma-infiltrating T cells after dendritic cell vaccination. Sequencing was performed with immunoSEQ multiplex PCR; in TCRdb, only in-frame clones are kept and a portion is missing. The sample comprises roughly 60,000 clones, 86% of which are singletons, and around a tenth rests with the top ten. Sample time point: after dendritic cell vaccination, including at tumor progression/relapse. The sequences come from blood, collected after dendritic cell vaccination. The receptor set was obtained from a human donor with glioblastoma.

V is TRBV11-3 and J is TRBJ2-1, with no clear D. V lost 2 bases and J lost 4, with 9 bases in between. Germline CDR1 and CDR2: SGHNT and YENEEA. This CDR3 comprises 14 residues. The CDR3: CASSLTPLYNEQFF. CDR3 nucleotide sequence: TGTGCCAGCAGCTTAACACCATTGTACAATGAGCAGTTCTTC.

The rearrangement joins TRBV4-3 to TRBJ1-5; TRBD1 aligns across 8 bases. V trimming: 3 bases; J trimming: 3 bases; junction bases outside the gene matches: 7. Germline values: CDR1 LGHNA, CDR2 YSLEER. The CDR3 spans 16 residues. In DNA form, the CDR3 reads TGCGCCAGCAGCCAGCAGACAGGGGTGGCCAATCAGCCCCAGCATTTT. It codes for CASSQQTGVANQPQHF.

This chain links TRBV6-5 with TRBJ1-5; no clear D gene. Trimming shortened V by 6 bases and J by 2 bases, and 14 bases separated the two germline ends. CDR1 is MNHEY, CDR2 SVGAGI, per germline. There are 15 residues in the CDR3. As DNA, the CDR3 is TGTGCCAGCAGCCTCGGTTGGGGAGGCAATCAGCCCCAGCATTTT. Translated: CASSLGWGGNQPQHF.

The chain has TRBV6-1 and TRBJ1-2; the D gene is possibly TRBD1 (5 bases). The CDR3 sequence is 15 residues long. Per the germline V gene, CDR1 is MNHNS and CDR2 is SASEGT. Trimming removed 3 bases from V and 4 bases from J, with 15 bases in between. The CDR3 protein is CASSEPGRRVYGYTF. In DNA form, the CDR3 reads TGTGCCAGCAGTGAGCCGGGACGGAGGGTCTATGGCTACACCTTC.

This clone showed up just once. The chain uses TRBV9 and TRBJ1-1, with a possible D match to TRBD1 (5 bases). CDR1 and CDR2 (germline): SGDLS, YYNGEE. The germline V and J ends were trimmed by 0 bases and 1 base, with 7 bases remaining between them. The CDR3 covers 14 residues. The CDR3 is CASSVEGWNTEAFF. CDR3 in DNA: TGTGCCAGCAGCGTAGAGGGGTGGAACACTGAAGCTTTCTTT.

J is TRBJ1-4 and V is TRBV9; 8 nucleotides line up with TRBD1. Germline V gives CDR1 SGDLS, CDR2 YYNGEE. The CDR3 is 16 residues long. The junction had 5 bases not matched to a gene; V was cut back by 0 bases and J by 4 bases. The DNA for the CDR3 is TGTGCCAGCAGCGTAGACGGGGGGACAGGTAATGAAAAACTGTTTTTT. Amino acids: CASSVDGGTGNEKLFF.

The V gene is TRBV6-5, the J gene TRBJ2-7; TRBD1 aligns across 11 bases. The CDR3 contains 14 residues. CDR1 and CDR2 (germline): MNHEY, SVGAGI. The V gene end was trimmed by 7 bases and the J gene end by 6 bases; junction bases not matched to a gene: 8. DNA for the CDR3: TGTGCCAGCATCGCCGGGACAGGGGGTCTCGAGCAGTACTTC. The encoded protein is CASIAGTGGLEQYF.

The chain is built from TRBV7-6 and TRBJ2-7, with 9 bases lining up with TRBD1. CDR1 and CDR2 (germline): SGHVS, FNYEAQ. The CDR3 consists of 16 residues. V lost 1 base, J lost 4 bases, and 8 bases stayed unmatched. CDR3 region: CASSLGGQGLIYEQYF. CDR3 nucleotides: TGTGCCAGCAGCTTAGGGGGACAGGGTCTAATATACGAGCAGTACTTC. Drawing the rest from reference TRBV7-6 and TRBJ2-7, the complete variable domain is GAGVSQSPRYKVTKRGQDVALRCDPISGHVSLYWYRQALGQGPEFLTYFNYEAQQDKSGLPNDRFSAERPEGSISTLTIQRTEQRDSAMYRCASSLGGQGLIYEQYFGPGTRLTVT.

The rearrangement uses TRBV9 and TRBJ1-1; no clear D. V lost 4 bases to trimming and J lost 2 bases, with 15 bases between them. The CDR3 length is 15 residues. The germline V gene has CDR1 SGDLS and CDR2 YYNGEE. CDR3 DNA: TGTGCCAGCAGCCCAATGAGCGGGTCAAACACTGAAGCTTTCTTT. Translated: CASSPMSGSNTEAFF.

The chain has TRBV27 and TRBJ2-7, with D perhaps TRBD1 (5 bases). V gave up 3 bases and J gave up 0 bases, with 12 bases separating them. Germline V CDR1 and CDR2: MNHEY, SMNVEV (reference sequence). This CDR3 contains 15 residues. Here the CDR3 DNA reads TGTGCCAGCAGTTTCTCGACAGTTAGCTCCTACGAGCAGTACTTC. This encodes CASSFSTVSSYEQYF.

On this clone: A junction boundary mismatches the germline segment, possibly from a read error. The genes are TRBV29-1 and TRBJ1-5; a weak D match, TRBD1 (6 bases). Germline CDR1 SQVTM, CDR2 ANQGSEA. CDR3 length: 15 amino acids. The chain's CDR3 is CSVEGRTASNQPQHF. In nucleotides, the CDR3 is TGCAGCGTCGAAGGTAGGACAGCCAGCAATCAGCCCCAGCATTTT. Filled out from reference TRBV29-1 and TRBJ1-5, the complete variable domain reads SAVISQKPSRDICQRGTSLTIQCQVDSQVTMMFWYRQQPGQSLTLIATANQGSEATYESGFVIDKFPISRPNLTFSTLTVSNMSPEDSSIYLCSVEGRTASNQPQHFGDGTRLSIL.

This chain links TRBV19 with TRBJ2-7; 8 bases fit TRBD1. Trimming at V came to 6 bases and at J to 3 bases, leaving 7 bases not matched to a gene. The CDR3 consists of 14 residues. CDR1 LNHDA and CDR2 SQIVND come from the germline V gene (reference sequence). This chain's CDR3 is CASRSFDRGYEQYF. The CDR3 DNA follows: TGTGCCAGTAGAAGCTTCGACAGGGGCTACGAGCAGTACTTC.

For the CDR3, the DNA is TGTGCCTGGACCTCCCTAAAGATGTCGGTCGGGGAGACCCAGTACTTC. Its protein product is CAWTSLKMSVGETQYF. The gene calls are TRBV30 and TRBJ2-5; D gene unclear. Germline V CDR1 and CDR2: GTSNPN, SVGIG (reference sequence). V lost 4 bases to trimming and J lost 5 bases, with 23 bases between them. The CDR3 is made up of 16 amino acids.

This clone was observed once. V usage is TRBV27 and J usage is TRBJ1-2; tentative D call: TRBD1 (5 bases). CDR3 length: 13 residues. The germline CDR1 and CDR2 sequences are MNHEY and SMNVEV (reference sequence). V lost 2 bases to trimming and J lost 4 bases, with 8 bases between them. The CDR3 loop is CASSLQGTYGYTF. The CDR3 DNA follows: TGTGCCAGCAGTTTACAGGGTACCTATGGCTACACCTTC.

The chain carries TRBV5-1 and TRBJ2-2; 7 positions match TRBD2. This CDR3 region has 16 residues. The V gene's germline CDR1 is SGHRS and CDR2 YFSETQ. Trimming at V came to 3 bases and at J to 6 bases, leaving 11 bases not matched to a gene. CDR3 in amino acids: CASSSLWAGAPGELFF. CDR3 in DNA: TGCGCCAGCAGCTCCCTGTGGGCGGGAGCCCCCGGGGAGCTGTTTTTT.

This chain connects TRBV5-1 to TRBJ1-4; 11 nucleotides line up with TRBD1. The CDR3 totals 15 residues. With 4 bases clipped from V and 6 bases from J, the junction kept 5 bases outside the gene matches. Germline V lookup: CDR1 SGHRS, CDR2 YFSETQ. The CDR3 loop is CASSLGTGGDEKLFF. CDR3 bases: TGCGCCAGCAGCCTCGGGACAGGGGGAGATGAAAAACTGTTTTTT.

The V and J genes are TRBV5-1 and TRBJ2-7, with 9 bases fitting TRBD2. V trimming: 2 bases; J trimming: 0 bases; junction bases outside the gene matches: 0. Germline loops: CDR1 SGHRS, CDR2 YFSETQ. CDR3 length: 14 amino acids. The CDR3 reads CASSFSGSSYEQYF. The CDR3 nucleotides read TGCGCCAGCAGCTTTAGCGGGAGCTCCTACGAGCAGTACTTC.

The chain is built from TRBV6-5 and TRBJ2-7; TRBD1 matches at 10 bases. There are 14 residues in the CDR3. Unmatched junction bases numbered 4, after V lost 6 bases and J lost 2 bases. Germline V lookup: CDR1 MNHEY, CDR2 SVGAGI. The CDR3 nucleotides read TGTGCCAGCAGCCGGGACAGGGGAACCTACGAGCAGTACTTC. Encoded protein: CASSRDRGTYEQYF.

The chain carries TRBV5-6 and TRBJ2-5; 9 bases match TRBD1. Germline loops: CDR1 SGHDT, CDR2 YYEEEE. V shed 4 bases and J 0 bases; nucleotides not matched to a gene: 4. This CDR3 has 15 residues. In nucleotides, the CDR3 is TGTGCCAGCAGCCTCGGGACAGGGTACCAAGAGACCCAGTACTTC. Translating it yields CASSLGTGYQETQYF.

The chain employs TRBV7-2 and TRBJ2-5, with 12 bases fitting TRBD2. The V segment lost 2 bases and the J segment 2 bases; nucleotides outside the gene matches: 3. This CDR3 contains 16 residues. From germline, CDR1 is SGHTA and CDR2 FQGNSA. CDR3 region: CASSLLLAGGQETQYF. The CDR3 DNA sequence: TGTGCCAGCAGCTTATTGCTAGCGGGAGGGCAAGAGACCCAGTACTTC.

DNA of the CDR3: TGTGCCAGCAGCACTACGTTGGACAGGCCTCTCTCGTACGAGCAGTACTTC. Protein sequence: CASSTTLDRPLSYEQYF. The chain is built from TRBV11-2 and TRBJ2-7; 7 bases line up with TRBD1. CDR3 size: 17 residues. Germline V gene lookup returns CDR1 SGHAT and CDR2 FQNNGV. Trimming took 5 bases from V and 4 from J; bases not matched to a gene: 17.

The chain joins TRBV5-4 to TRBJ1-1; no firm D call. This CDR3 is 13 amino acids long. CDR1 is SGHNT, CDR2 YYREEE, per germline (reference sequence). V was trimmed by 4 bases and J by 2 bases, leaving 9 bases between them. DNA of the CDR3: TGTGCCAGCAGCCCACTAGTTAACACTGAAGCTTTCTTT. Translated, it gives CASSPLVNTEAFF.

The chain links TRBV14 to TRBJ2-5; 7 bases fit TRBD2. The CDR3 is 18 residues long. V shed 0 bases and J 4 bases; nucleotides not matched to a gene: 14. CDR1 is SGHDN and CDR2 is FVKESK in the germline V gene. CDR3 DNA sequence: TGTGCCAGCAGCCAAGATACCCGGGGTACCGGGGGGAGAGAGACCCAGTACTTC. This codes for CASSQDTRGTGGRETQYF.

This clone appeared once. The chain recombines TRBV18 with TRBJ1-1; tentatively, D is TRBD1 (6 bases). The ends were cut back, 3 bases at V and 2 bases at J, with 13 bases in the middle. CDR1 and CDR2 (germline): KGHSH, LQKENI. The CDR3 totals 15 residues. CDR3 nucleotides: TGTGCCAGCTCACCGAAACAGGGTCCAAACACTGAAGCTTTCTTT. As protein: CASSPKQGPNTEAFF.

The chain carries TRBV19 and TRBJ2-7; weak D call: TRBD1 (5 bases). CDR3 length: 13 residues. Germline V gene data show CDR1 as LNHDA and CDR2 as SQIVND (reference sequence). Trimming shortened V by 1 base and J by 3 bases, and 7 bases separated the two germline ends. The CDR3 here is CASSIGQYYEQYF. CDR3 coding DNA: TGTGCCAGTAGTATAGGACAGTACTACGAGCAGTACTTC.

The chain joins TRBV5-1 to TRBJ1-1; 9 bases line up with TRBD1. The CDR3 totals 16 residues. In germline, CDR1 is SGHRS, CDR2 YFSETQ. The V and J ends lost 4 bases and 4 bases, in that order; junction bases with no gene match: 11. The CDR3 here is CASSQLPGQGVTEAFF. The CDR3 DNA is TGCGCCAGCAGCCAGCTCCCGGGACAGGGAGTCACTGAAGCTTTCTTT.

CDR3 sequence reads: CASSPDGQGAQETQYF. For the CDR3, the DNA is TGCGCCAGCAGCCCCGACGGGCAGGGGGCACAAGAGACCCAGTACTTC. This chain links TRBV4-3 with TRBJ2-5; 8 bases map to TRBD1. Trimming at V came to 4 bases and at J to 2 bases, leaving 9 bases not matched to a gene. The CDR3 has 16 amino acids. CDR1 and CDR2 from the germline V gene are LGHNA and YSLEER.